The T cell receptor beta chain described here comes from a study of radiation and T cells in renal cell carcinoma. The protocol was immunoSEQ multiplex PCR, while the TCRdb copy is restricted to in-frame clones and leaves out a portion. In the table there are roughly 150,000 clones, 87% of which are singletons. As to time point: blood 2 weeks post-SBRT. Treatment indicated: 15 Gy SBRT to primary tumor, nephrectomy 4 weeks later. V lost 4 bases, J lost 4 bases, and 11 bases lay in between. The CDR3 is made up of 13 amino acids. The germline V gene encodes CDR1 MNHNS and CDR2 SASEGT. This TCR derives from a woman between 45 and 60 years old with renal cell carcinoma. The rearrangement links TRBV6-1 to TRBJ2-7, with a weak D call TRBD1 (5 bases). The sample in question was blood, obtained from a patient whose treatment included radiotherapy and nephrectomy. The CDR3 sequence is CASSGRVGYEQYF. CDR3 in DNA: TGTGCCAGCAGTGGCAGGGTGGGGTACGAGCAGTACTTC.